This record looks at one T cell receptor (beta chain) sequence and its context. Its antigen is as yet unknown. CDR1 and CDR2 (germline): SGHTA, FQGNSA. V lost 1 base to trimming and J lost 8 bases, with 14 bases between them. The CDR3 covers 14 residues. A multiplex PCR was run with 60 Vbeta primers and 13 Jbeta primers. Data came from immunoSEQ multiplex PCR; TCRdb stores just in-frame clones and leaves some out. The data hold around 150,000 clones, with roughly 80% observed a single time. The record originates from a study of cytomegalovirus exposure and HLA in healthy donors. Study summary: Early released data had tens of millions of unique TCRs, all coming from HLA-typed donors.

Whole-study findings and limits: Rarity marked most TCR sequences, yet some public TCRs occurred in many donors. Fewer than 20,000 TCR beta sequences were associated with HLA alleles at 0.05 false discovery rate in a later analysis.

The V and J genes are TRBV7-2 and TRBJ1-2; D might be TRBD1 (5 bases). The TCR was taken from a middle-aged man in good health and CMV-seropositive. The sample consisted of PBMCs. This CDR3 is CASSLGRTEGGYTF. As DNA, the CDR3 is TGTGCCAGCAGCTTAGGCAGGACGGAGGGGGGCTACACCTTC.